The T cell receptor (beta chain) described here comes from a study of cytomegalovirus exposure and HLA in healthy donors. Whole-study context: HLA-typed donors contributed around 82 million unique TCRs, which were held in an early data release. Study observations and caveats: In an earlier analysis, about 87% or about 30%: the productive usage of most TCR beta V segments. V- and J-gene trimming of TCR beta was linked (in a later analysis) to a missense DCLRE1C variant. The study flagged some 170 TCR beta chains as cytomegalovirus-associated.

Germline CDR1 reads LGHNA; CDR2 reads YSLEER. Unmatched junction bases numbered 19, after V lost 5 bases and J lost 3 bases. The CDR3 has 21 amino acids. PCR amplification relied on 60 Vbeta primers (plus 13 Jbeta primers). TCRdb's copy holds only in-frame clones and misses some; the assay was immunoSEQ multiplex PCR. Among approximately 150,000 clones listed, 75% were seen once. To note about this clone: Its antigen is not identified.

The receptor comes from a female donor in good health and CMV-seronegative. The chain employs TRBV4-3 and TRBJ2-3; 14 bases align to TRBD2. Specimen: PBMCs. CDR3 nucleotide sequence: TGCGCCAGCAGCTGGCGTCTTCCCGGACTAGCGGGAGGTCCCGCGACAGATACGCAGTATTTT. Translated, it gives CASSWRLPGLAGGPATDTQYF.